This is a list of T cell receptor beta chains from one sample in a study of T cell clonotyping in hematopoietic cell transplantation. Data came from immunoSEQ multiplex PCR; TCRdb stores just in-frame clones and leaves some out. The sample shows about 29,000 clones, around 90% of them seen only once. The material was PBMCs, obtained 100 days after allogeneic stem cell transplant. The receptors stem from a female patient aged 50-60 years who had an allogeneic stem cell transplant from a related donor, so the T cells may come from the graft donor. Some clones in this sample may be carry-over from other donors' samples. Both conserved end residues are part of each CDR3. Fields, in order: D gene, V gene, clone size, J gene, CDR3 protein, CDR3 DNA. A D gene is named only where the DNA matches it firmly. Size is omitted from some rows. Given values are once, few, many or a class for expanded clones.

>TRBD1|TRBV5-1|NA|TRBJ2-3
CASSFRQGADTQYF
TGCGCCAGCAGCTTTAGACAGGGCGCAGATACGCAGTATTTT
>NA|TRBV9|NA|TRBJ1-2
CASSSQGNYGYTF
TGTGCCAGCAGCTCTCAGGGTAACTATGGCTACACCTTC
>NA|TRBV7-6|NA|TRBJ2-3
CASSLAALSSTDTQYF
TGTGCCAGCAGCTTAGCCGCACTATCCAGCACAGATACGCAGTATTTT
>TRBD1|TRBV5-1|NA|TRBJ1-1
CASSLGTGGSAETFF
TGCGCCAGCAGCTTGGGGACAGGGGGGTCGGCTGAAACTTTCTTT
>NA|TRBV6-5|NA|TRBJ1-2
CASSYSRSMRGYTF
TGTGCCAGCAGTTACTCGAGATCGATGCGAGGCTACACCTTC
>NA|TRBV5-1|NA|TRBJ2-3
CASSRTDTQYF
TGCGCCAGCAGCCGCACAGATACGCAGTATTTT
>NA|TRBV14|few|TRBJ1-6
CASSPGTANSPLHF
TGTGCCAGCAGCCCTGGGACGGCTAATTCACCCCTCCACTTT
>TRBD1|TRBV27|NA|TRBJ1-2
CASKHWQGANYGYTF
TGTGCCAGCAAACATTGGCAGGGGGCTAACTATGGCTACACCTTC
>NA|TRBV7-3|NA|TRBJ2-3
CASSSYDTDTQYF
TGTGCCAGCAGCTCCTACGATACAGATACGCAGTATTTT
>TRBD1|TRBV18|NA|TRBJ1-2
CASSRDRVKGYTF
TGTGCCAGCTCACGGGACAGGGTGAAGGGCTACACCTTC
>TRBD2|TRBV6-5|NA|TRBJ2-7
CASRTLAGDGYEQYF
TGTGCCAGCAGGACCCTAGCGGGGGACGGGTACGAGCAGTACTTC
>TRBD1|TRBV9|NA|TRBJ1-4
CASSLTGTGVGEKLFF
TGTGCCAGCAGCTTAACCGGGACAGGGGTTGGTGAAAAACTGTTTTTT
>TRBD1|TRBV7-9|NA|TRBJ2-5
CASRLGGRQGDPKETQYF
TGTGCCAGCAGGTTAGGGGGCCGACAGGGGGACCCGAAAGAGACCCAGTACTTC
>NA|TRBV30|NA|TRBJ1-1
CAWGGNTEAFF
TGTGCCTGGGGGGGAAACACTGAAGCTTTCTTT
>TRBD1|TRBV9|NA|TRBJ1-4
CASSGRTGYFEKLFF
TGTGCCAGCAGCGGCCGGACAGGGTATTTTGAAAAACTGTTTTTT
>NA|TRBV29-1|NA|TRBJ2-1
CSALSANSYNEQFF
TGCAGCGCCCTCTCAGCAAACTCCTACAATGAGCAGTTCTTC
>NA|TRBV4-2|NA|TRBJ1-4
CASSQVGYEKLFF
TGTGCCAGCAGCCAAGTGGGGTATGAAAAACTGTTTTTT
>NA|TRBV2|NA|TRBJ1-5
CASSEVVPNQPQHF
TGTGCCAGCAGTGAGGTTGTTCCCAATCAGCCCCAGCATTTT
>NA|TRBV6-5|NA|TRBJ2-1
CASSYGVF
TGTGCCAGCAGTTACGGGGTCTTC
>NA|TRBV9|few|TRBJ1-2
CASRTTLYGYTF
TGTGCCAGCCGGACGACCCTCTATGGCTACACCTTC
>NA|TRBV19|NA|TRBJ1-2
CASSMGAGVYGYTF
TGTGCCAGTAGTATGGGCGCAGGGGTGTATGGCTACACCTTC
>NA|TRBV15|NA|TRBJ2-5
CATSRDRGQVLRWYQETQYF
TGTGCCACCAGCAGAGATAGAGGCCAGGTCTTACGCTGGTACCAAGAGACCCAGTACTTC